This T cell receptor beta chain was sequenced in a study of T cells after yellow fever vaccination (dated by TCRdb to about 2019). Notes on the research overall: Libraries from fractions with low cell numbers were prepared with the SMART-Seq v4 Ultra Low Input RNA kit. To follow T-cell clones before and after primary and booster YFV17D yellow fever vaccination, bulk TCR alpha and beta repertoires were sequenced over time. Two healthy male donors, one aged 18 to 30 and one aged 30 to 39 years, were included in the cohort. Blood was drawn at multiple timepoints before and after primary and secondary immunization, with bulk PBMC replicates and cell subsets isolated. The investigation overall reported the following: The secondary T-cell response was weaker than the primary response but faster, peaking on day 5 instead of day 15. A small share of clonotypes was detected in both CD4 and CD8 compartments, with the overlap likely arising from convergent recombination. Computational filtering was required because FACS-sorted repertoires could contain abundant contaminating clonotypes from the bulk population. After the booster, most of the clones that had expanded following primary vaccination were detected again (about 95% of CD4 and 85% to 90% of CD8), which suggests that memory was broadly maintained. Only two donors were included in the study, so the extent to which the findings can be generalized is limited.

Inclusive of the bounding cysteine and phenylalanine, the CDR3 is 16 residues long. Only CDR3 DNA remains: 48 bases, in frame from the first base. V and J are trimmed by 0 bases and 4 bases, and the gene matches miss 6 bases of the junction. CDR1 and CDR2 are drawn from the germline V gene: SGDLS, YYNGEE. Sequencing was performed on an Illumina NovaSeq 6000. TCR cDNA was made using 5'RACE template switching, a step that added a universal primer site and unique molecular identifiers. cDNA synthesis was primed from both the TCR alpha and TCR beta constant segments. Libraries were amplified in two PCR steps, with sample barcodes and sequencing adapters added in the second step. Sequencing of libraries was performed on Illumina HiSeq 2500 (2x100 bp) or NovaSeq (2x150 bp). On the authors' methods: MIGEC was used to demultiplex reads and collapse the reads into UMI consensus sequences, and MiXCR was used for V(D)J alignment. Clonotypes responding to the vaccine were identified with edgeR on replicate PBMC samples, with the criteria of FDR below 0.01 and a log2 fold change above 5 up to day 15. CD4 or CD8 identity was assigned to each bulk clonotype according to whether the clonotype was present at higher abundance in the sequenced CD4 repertoire or the sequenced CD8 repertoire. Using fastp at Q25 and MiXCR, TCRdb reprocessed the public reads and kept productive beta chains. Rows merge per CDR3 protein into single entries with the most common DNA and genes. Clone size and V and J calls follow TCRdb, not the original study. This sample holds around 310,000 distinct CDR3 sequences; 3.5% to 4.5% were observed only once. The ten largest clones add up to 20% to 25% of the sample.

This clonotype has only a few counts. Its antigen target is currently unknown. No per-base quality is available; no much larger clone lies one base away. The treatment or condition tag for this specimen amounts to: live attenuated yellow fever vaccine strain. At each blood-draw timepoint, two biological replicates of bulk PBMCs were obtained. PBMCs were isolated from peripheral blood using a standard Ficoll-Paque protocol. TriZol was used to extract RNA from bulk PBMCs, from CD4 and CD8 fractions, and from dextramer-positive and dextramer-negative fractions. The sequence was obtained from a young man who received the YFV17D yellow fever vaccine. The sample in question was PBMCs, obtained 5 days after the yellow fever booster vaccination. This sequence uses TRBV9 and TRBJ2-5; 10 bases in the middle match TRBD1. The CDR3 protein sequence reads: CASSVAGTGARETQYF. The nucleotides read TGTGCCAGCAGCGTAGCCGGGACAGGGGCCCGAGAGACCCAGTACTTC.